This T cell receptor beta chain was sequenced for a study of shared clonotypes between healthy human individuals. Trimming took 4 bases from V and 5 from J; bases not matched to a gene: 1. Germline CDR1 is SQVTM and CDR2 is ANQGSEA. The CDR3 is made up of 12 amino acids. Findings and limits, study-wide: Rarefaction demonstrated incomplete sorted-subset sequencing despite large depth. Compared with memory subsets, naive subsets generally had larger estimated richness.

Profiled with immunoSEQ multiplex PCR; TCRdb holds only in-frame clones, not every one. The sample includes over a million clones, about 70% of them seen just once. Only a few counts were recorded for this clone. As yet, its antigen is unknown. This CDR3 is also generated by other DNA sequences in the sample. The authors divided CD4+ cells into CD45RA+ naive and CD45RA-negative memory subsets. Sequenced: memory CD4+ T cells sorted from blood. Regarding subset: CD45RA-negative fraction. The V and J genes are TRBV29-1 and TRBJ2-3; the match to TRBD1 covers 9 bases. This clonotype originated in a man in his late teens or twenties in good health. The CDR3 DNA reads TGCAGCGTTGGACAGGGGGGAGATACGCAGTATTTT. Protein product: CSVGQGGDTQYF.